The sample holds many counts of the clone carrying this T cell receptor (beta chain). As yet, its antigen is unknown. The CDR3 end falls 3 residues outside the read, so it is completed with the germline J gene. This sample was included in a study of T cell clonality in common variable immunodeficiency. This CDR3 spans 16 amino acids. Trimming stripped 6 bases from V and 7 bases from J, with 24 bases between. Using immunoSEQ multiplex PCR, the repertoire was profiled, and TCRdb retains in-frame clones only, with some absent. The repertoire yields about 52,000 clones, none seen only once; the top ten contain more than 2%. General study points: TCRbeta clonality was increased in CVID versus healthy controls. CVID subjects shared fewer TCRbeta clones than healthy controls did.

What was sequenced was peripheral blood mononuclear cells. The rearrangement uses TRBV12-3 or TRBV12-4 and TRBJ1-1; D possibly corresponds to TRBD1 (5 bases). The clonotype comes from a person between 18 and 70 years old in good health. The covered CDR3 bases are TGTGCCAGCAGCCCCGGGCGGGGCACCCCAGAGAGTGAA. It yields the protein CASSPGRGTPESE. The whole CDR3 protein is CASSPGRGTPESEAFF.